This T cell receptor beta chain was sequenced in a study of blood T cell repertoires in COVID-19. Turning to the study itself: From T cells, B-cell-depleted T cells, or PBMCs came the material, which was cDNA or gDNA.

V lost 4 bases, J lost 3 bases, and 4 bases stayed unmatched. Germline loops: CDR1 LGHDT, CDR2 YNNKEL (reference sequence). This CDR3 spans 17 amino acids. Only in-frame clones appear in the TCRdb table, and some are missing; sequencing was by immunoSEQ multiplex PCR. The repertoire holds some 160,000 clones, about 83% seen once, with 10% in the top ten. A Seattle source enrolled patients during active infection and followed them longitudinally. The material sequenced was peripheral blood. This sequence joins TRBV3-1 (or the pseudogene TRBV3-2) and TRBJ2-2, with 14 bases fitting TRBD2. This receptor was identified in a woman in her seventies with COVID-19, enrolled during active disease. The CDR3 DNA reads as TGTGCCAGCAGCCCGACTAGCGGGGGGGTGTACACCGGGGAGCTGTTTTTT. Translated, it gives CASSPTSGGVYTGELFF.